This entry lists 3 T cell receptor beta chains sequenced from one sample in a study of cytomegalovirus exposure and HLA in healthy donors. Both 60 Vbeta primers and 13 Jbeta primers went into the PCR. Measured with immunoSEQ multiplex PCR; TCRdb has only the in-frame clones, and not every one. The sample shows 100,000 to 150,000 clones, approximately 82% of them seen only once. Input material: PBMCs. The receptors come from a man younger than 30 in good health and CMV-seropositive.

This chain links TRBV10-3 with TRBJ2-7; D gene ambiguous. This CDR3 is 11 amino acids long. Germline CDR1 ENHRY, CDR2 SYGVKD. V was trimmed by 10 bases and J by 0 bases, leaving 7 bases between them. The DNA for the CDR3 is TGTGCCACACGGTACTCCTACGAGCAGTACTTC. The encoded protein is CATRYSYEQYF.

This chain joins TRBV28 and TRBJ1-1; D remains unclear. Germline CDR1 is MDHEN and CDR2 is SYDVKM. V gave up 7 bases and J gave up 1 base, with 10 bases separating them. The length of the CDR3 is 13 residues. This CDR3 is CASTTKRNTEAFF. In DNA form, the CDR3 reads TGTGCCAGCACCACCAAGAGGAACACTGAAGCTTTCTTT.

This chain's CDR3 is CAWSHQGSNQPQHF. In DNA, the CDR3 is TGTGCCTGGAGCCATCAGGGGAGCAATCAGCCCCAGCATTTT. The genes are TRBV30 and TRBJ1-5; a possible D gene is TRBD1 (6 bases). This CDR3 is 14 amino acids long. The germline CDR1 and CDR2 sequences are GTSNPN and SVGIG (reference sequence). V gave up 3 bases and J gave up 1 base, with 10 bases separating them.